These 22 T cell receptor beta chains originate from one sample sequenced in a study of cytomegalovirus exposure and HLA in healthy donors. Both 60 Vbeta primers and 13 Jbeta primers went into the PCR. Method: immunoSEQ multiplex PCR; TCRdb's copy keeps in-frame clones and lacks some. The repertoire holds 150,000 to 250,000 clones, with around 83% as singletons. Input material: PBMCs. These receptors all come from a woman aged 45-60 years in good health and CMV-seropositive.

V and J are TRBV19 and TRBJ2-5; 8 nucleotides line up with TRBD1. Germline trimming cut 6 bases from V and 5 bases from J; bases unmatched to any gene: 14. The CDR3 loop spans 16 amino acids. Per germline, CDR1 LNHDA and CDR2 SQIVND (reference sequence). In nucleotides, the CDR3 is TGTGCCAGTAGCCCAATAGGTGACAGGGGCGGCGAGACCCAGTACTTC. Protein: CASSPIGDRGGETQYF.

This clone appeared a few times. The chain has TRBV6-5 and TRBJ2-2, with a possible D match to TRBD1 (6 bases). Germline assignment: CDR1 MNHEY and CDR2 SVGAGI. The CDR3 spans 16 residues. V was shortened by 0 bases and J by 1 base, with 9 bases between the two germline ends. CDR3: CASSYSGRGNTGELFF. Written as DNA, the CDR3 is TGTGCCAGCAGTTACTCCGGCAGGGGGAACACCGGGGAGCTGTTTTTT.

The V gene is TRBV27, the J gene TRBJ2-1; the D gene is possibly TRBD2 (5 bases). Between the trimmed V and J ends, which lost 2 bases and 14 bases, there was a span of 16 bases. The CDR3 length is 13 residues. The V gene's germline CDR1 is MNHEY and CDR2 SMNVEV (reference sequence). The CDR3 is CASSLVPPAREFF. The DNA of the CDR3 is TGTGCCAGCAGTTTAGTCCCCCCCGCGCGGGAGTTCTTC.

The genes are TRBV2 and TRBJ1-5; D remains ambiguous. The germline CDR1 and CDR2 sequences are SNHLY and FYNNEI. With 6 bases removed from V and 1 base from J, the gap between germline ends came to 13 bases. The CDR3 extends over 15 amino acids. CDR3 bases: TGTGCCAGCAGACCATCCAGTTCCAGCAATCAGCCCCAGCATTTT. This translates into CASRPSSSSNQPQHF. Drawing the rest from reference TRBV2 and TRBJ1-5, the complete variable domain is EPEVTQTPSHQVTQMGQEVILRCVPISNHLYFYWYRQILGQKVEFLVSFYNNEISEKSEIFDDQFSVERPDGSNFTLKIRSTKLEDSAMYFCASRPSSSSNQPQHFGDGTRLSIL.

As to this clone: The conserved phenylalanine or tryptophan normally closing the CDR3 is absent here, so this likely arose from a read error. The J gene is TRBJ1-2, the V gene TRBV2; 8 bases fit TRBD1. Trimming cost V 4 bases and J 7 bases; bases outside gene matches: 8. The CDR3 loop spans 14 amino acids. The V gene's germline CDR1 is SNHLY and CDR2 FYNNEI. The CDR3 region has the DNA TGTGCCAGCAGTGGGGCGAACAGGGGGATTGGCTACACCCTC. Protein: CASSGANRGIGYTL.

This clone occurred once. The chain carries TRBV28 and TRBJ1-1, with TRBD1 identical over 10 bases. The length of the CDR3 is 17 residues. Germline loops: CDR1 MDHEN, CDR2 SYDVKM. The trim removed 5 bases at V and 5 bases at J, leaving 14 bases unmatched. The CDR3 DNA reads as TGTGCCAGCAGTCCTCCCCACCCAGGACAGGGGGTGACTGAAGCTTTCTTT. It encodes CASSPPHPGQGVTEAFF.

This chain uses TRBV18 with TRBJ2-1; D may be TRBD1 (6 bases). V was trimmed by 3 bases and J by 0 bases, leaving 6 bases between them. The CDR3 runs 14 residues. CDR1 is KGHSH and CDR2 is LQKENI in the germline V gene. The CDR3 coding sequence is TGTGCCAGCTCACCGGACAGCTCCTACAATGAGCAGTTCTTC. This sequence encodes CASSPDSSYNEQFF.

The chain has TRBV11-1 and TRBJ2-7; 10 bases are a match to TRBD1. The CDR3 sequence is 14 residues long. The J segment lost 5 bases and the V segment lost 4 bases, leaving 5 bases of the junction unmatched. Germline-derived CDR1 and CDR2 are SGHAT and FQDESV (reference sequence). Written as DNA, the CDR3 is TGTGCCAGCAGCTCGGGACAGGGGTTCGACGAGCAGTACTTC. It is translated as CASSSGQGFDEQYF.

This chain connects TRBV7-9 to TRBJ2-1; possibly TRBD2 for D (6 bases). The CDR3 has 14 residues. V gave up 7 bases and J gave up 3 bases, with 13 bases separating them. CDR1 SEHNR and CDR2 FQNEAQ come from the germline V gene (reference sequence). The CDR3 nucleotides are TGTGCCAGCACCTTTACCGGGAGCTACAATGAGCAGTTCTTC. This codes for CASTFTGSYNEQFF.

CDR3 nucleotides: TGTGCCAGCAGAATTCGGGGGTCGGGTCAGCCCCAGCATTTT. Residues: CASRIRGSGQPQHF. The chain has TRBV2 and TRBJ1-5, with a weak D call TRBD1 (5 bases). The CDR3 totals 14 residues. The V and J ends lost 6 bases and 6 bases respectively, with 15 bases between them. Germline loops: CDR1 SNHLY, CDR2 FYNNEI. Full variable domain (missing parts from reference TRBV2 and TRBJ1-5): EPEVTQTPSHQVTQMGQEVILRCVPISNHLYFYWYRQILGQKVEFLVSFYNNEISEKSEIFDDQFSVERPDGSNFTLKIRSTKLEDSAMYFCASRIRGSGQPQHFGDGTRLSIL.

This sequence joins TRBV11-2 and TRBJ2-3, with 11 bases identical to TRBD2. J lost 3 bases, V lost 4 bases, and 9 bases had no gene match. Germline loops: CDR1 SGHAT, CDR2 FQNNGV. The CDR3 consists of 17 residues. The CDR3, as DNA: TGTGCCAGCAGCTCTCAAACTAGCGGGAGTATTACAGATACGCAGTATTTT. This translates into CASSSQTSGSITDTQYF.

The rearrangement links TRBV4-1 to TRBJ2-1; 7 positions agree with TRBD2. The germline V gene has CDR1 MGHRA and CDR2 YSYEKL. The CDR3 is 16 residues long. The V and J ends lost 1 base and 4 bases, in that order; junction bases with no gene match: 7. CDR3 bases: TGCGCCAGCAGCCAAGTGTCTAGCGGAATATACAATGAGCAGTTCTTC. It translates to CASSQVSSGIYNEQFF.

This clone was counted a few times. Distinct nucleotide sequences in the sample also encode this CDR3. V usage is TRBV19 and J usage is TRBJ2-3; D ambiguous. V gave up 2 bases and J gave up 0 bases, with 6 bases separating them. CDR1 and CDR2 from the germline V gene are LNHDA and SQIVND (reference sequence). The CDR3 is made up of 14 amino acids. As DNA, the CDR3 is TGTGCCAGTAGTATAAGCGTTAGCACAGATACGCAGTATTTT. Protein product: CASSISVSTDTQYF. Together with reference TRBV19 and TRBJ2-3, the CDR3 gives the full variable domain: DGGITQSPKYLFRKEGQNVTLSCEQNLNHDAMYWYRQDPGQGLRLIYYSQIVNDFQKGDIAEGYSVSREKKESFPLTVTSAQKNPTAFYLCASSISVSTDTQYFGPGTRLTVL.

The chain couples TRBV21-1 to TRBJ2-3; the D call in the table, TRBD2, was not verified against the DNA. TRBV21-1 is flagged as a pseudogene. The CDR3 covers 16 residues. Here the CDR3 DNA reads TGTGCCAGCACCAAAGTGACTAGCGGTCTCACAGATACGCAGTATTTT. Translating it yields CASTKVTSGLTDTQYF.

This chain uses TRBV18 with TRBJ2-2; 11 bases fit TRBD1. The CDR3 contains 15 residues. V trimming: 3 bases; J trimming: 3 bases; junction bases outside the gene matches: 0. The germline V gene has CDR1 KGHSH and CDR2 LQKENI. This CDR3 is CASSPGQGDTGELFF. As DNA, the CDR3 is TGTGCCAGCTCACCGGGACAGGGGGACACCGGGGAGCTGTTTTTT. The full variable domain, with the rest looked up from reference TRBV18 and TRBJ2-2, is NAGVMQNPRHLVRRRGQEARLRCSPMKGHSHVYWYRQLPEEGLKFMVYLQKENIIDESGMPKERFSAEFPKEGPSILRIQQVVRGDSAAYFCASSPGQGDTGELFFGEGSRLTVL.

The V gene is TRBV2, the J gene TRBJ2-5; weak D call: TRBD1 (5 bases). Germline lookup yields CDR1 SNHLY and CDR2 FYNNEI. V was clipped by 4 bases and J by 2 bases, with 11 bases between them. There are 14 residues in the CDR3. CDR3 protein: CASSGLTVQETQYF. The CDR3 DNA sequence: TGTGCCAGCAGTGGGTTGACAGTACAAGAGACCCAGTACTTC.

The chain has TRBV7-2 and TRBJ1-5; TRBD1 aligns across 8 bases. CDR1 is SGHTA, CDR2 FQGNSA, per germline. Unmatched junction bases numbered 8, after V lost 1 base and J lost 6 bases. CDR3 length: 16 amino acids. The chain's CDR3 is CASSLESGGGGQPQHF. The CDR3, as DNA: TGTGCCAGCAGCTTAGAGTCAGGGGGCGGAGGTCAGCCCCAGCATTTT.

This sequence joins TRBV4-2 and TRBJ2-5; tentative D call: TRBD2 (5 bases). Trimming took off 1 base at V and 5 bases at J, with 14 bases between the two ends. The germline CDR1 and CDR2 sequences are LGHNA and YNFKEQ. The CDR3 extends over 15 amino acids. The CDR3 sequence is CASSQGSSGDETQYF. The CDR3 nucleotides are TGTGCCAGCAGCCAAGGGAGCAGCGGAGACGAGACCCAGTACTTC.

V and J are TRBV11-3 and TRBJ2-1; D call uncertain. This CDR3 has 12 residues. The germline V gene has CDR1 SGHNT and CDR2 YENEEA. V lost 5 bases, J lost 9 bases, and 11 bases lay in between. CDR3 protein: CASSHRSSEQFF. The CDR3 coding sequence is TGTGCCAGCAGCCACAGATCGAGTGAGCAGTTCTTC.

The rearrangement joins TRBV28 to TRBJ1-1; unclear D gene. Germline CDR1 reads MDHEN; CDR2 reads SYDVKM. There are 13 residues in the CDR3. The V end lost 3 bases, the J end lost 5 bases, and 10 bases lay between the germline ends. The CDR3: CASSFAGPTEAFF. CDR3 coding DNA: TGTGCCAGCAGTTTTGCCGGTCCTACTGAAGCTTTCTTT. The full variable domain, in which reference TRBV28 and TRBJ1-1 provide the parts outside the CDR3, is DVKVTQSSRYLVKRTGEKVFLECVQDMDHENMFWYRQDPGLGLRLIYFSYDVKMKEKGDIPEGYSVSREKKERFSLILESASTNQTSMYLCASSFAGPTEAFFGQGTRLTVV.

The chain has TRBV30 and TRBJ1-4, with D unresolved. Looked up from germline, CDR1 is GTSNPN and CDR2 is SVGIG (reference sequence). This CDR3 has 12 residues. With 2 bases removed from V and 8 bases from J, the gap between germline ends came to 9 bases. DNA of the CDR3: TGTGCCTGGAGTCGGGATAGGGAAAAACTGTTTTTT. As protein: CAWSRDREKLFF.

The J gene is TRBJ1-2, the V gene TRBV11-2; D is ambiguous. V dropped 5 bases and J dropped 8 bases, with 15 bases sitting between them. Germline lookup yields CDR1 SGHAT and CDR2 FQNNGV. The CDR3 runs 13 residues. The CDR3 is CASSPFGRMGYTF. CDR3 nucleotides: TGTGCCAGCAGCCCGTTCGGTCGAATGGGCTACACCTTC.